This section outlines one T cell receptor (beta chain) sequence together with its context. What it recognizes is unknown. The sample belongs to a study of T cell responses to AZD1222 COVID-19 vaccine. Study-wide background: Whether given at about 4 or about 12 weeks, second doses were pooled. Notes on the study in general: Rises in breadth and depth of Spike-specific TCRs came after two AZD1222 doses. A mostly white British donor set with more females was recruited, and clonal diversity was possibly underestimated.

TCRdb's copy holds only in-frame clones and misses some; the assay was immunoSEQ multiplex PCR. The data hold around 99,000 clones, with 91% observed a single time. This clonotype originated in an adult in good health. Sequenced here: peripheral blood, sampled on day 0 of AZD1222 vaccination.

The CDR3 nucleotides read TGTGCCAGTAGATCACTAGGGGAAAATTCACCCCTCCACTTT. It codes for CASRSLGENSPLHF. The V gene is TRBV19, the J gene TRBJ1-6, with D possibly matching TRBD1 (5 bases). The V end lost 6 bases, the J end lost 7 bases, and 13 bases lay between the germline ends. Germline CDR1 reads LNHDA; CDR2 reads SQIVND (reference sequence). CDR3 length: 14 residues.